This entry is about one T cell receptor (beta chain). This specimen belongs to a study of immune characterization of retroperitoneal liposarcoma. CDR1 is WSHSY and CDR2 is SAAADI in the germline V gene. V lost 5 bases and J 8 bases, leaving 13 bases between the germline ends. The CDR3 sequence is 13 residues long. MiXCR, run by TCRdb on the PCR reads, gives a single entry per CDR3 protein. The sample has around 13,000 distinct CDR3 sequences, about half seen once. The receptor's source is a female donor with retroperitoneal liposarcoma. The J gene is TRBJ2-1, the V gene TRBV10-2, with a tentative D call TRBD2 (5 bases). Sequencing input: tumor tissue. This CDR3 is CASSPLWGDEQFF. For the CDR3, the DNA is TGCGCCAGCAGTCCCCTATGGGGAGATGAGCAGTTCTTC.